These T cell receptor beta chains were read from a single sample in a study of blood T cell repertoires in COVID-19. Method: immunoSEQ multiplex PCR; TCRdb's copy keeps in-frame clones and lacks some. There are about 100,000 clones in the sample; roughly 88% occur only once, and 6.5% to 7% lies in the top ten. The source material was peripheral blood. These receptors all stem from a man between 45 and 60 years old with active or convalescent COVID-19. Each CDR3 is given with its conserved first and last residue. The D gene is left open where the match is weak. Some rows mark clone size as missing; the rest say once, few, many or name a class of expanded clone.

v_call	d_call	clone_size	j_call	cdr3_aa	cdr3_nt
TRBV5-1	NA	NA	TRBJ1-1	CASSLSDQGTEAFF	TGCGCCAGCAGCCTCTCGGACCAGGGCACTGAAGCTTTCTTT
TRBV6-5	NA	NA	TRBJ1-6	CASSSRVLGNSPLHF	TGTGCCAGCAGTAGCAGGGTTTTAGGGAATTCACCCCTCCACTTT
TRBV28	NA	once	TRBJ1-6	CASSLGLGRPRGYSPLHF	TGTGCCAGCAGTTTAGGTTTGGGGCGACCAAGGGGATATTCACCCCTCCACTTT
TRBV12-3/TRBV12-4	NA	NA	TRBJ1-1	CASSLESGTEAFF	TGTGCCAGCAGTTTAGAATCAGGGACTGAAGCTTTCTTT
TRBV29-1	TRBD2	NA	TRBJ2-7	CSVVGVTSGRATSEQYF	TGCAGCGTTGTTGGGGTCACTAGCGGGAGAGCTACGAGCGAGCAGTACTTC
TRBV6-5	NA	NA	TRBJ1-6	CASSYTADSPLHF	TGTGCCAGCAGTTACACGGCGGATTCACCCCTCCACTTT
TRBV6-6	NA	NA	TRBJ2-2	CASRPQGFNTGELFF	TGTGCCAGCAGACCCCAGGGGTTTAACACCGGGGAGCTGTTTTTT
TRBV7-9	TRBD1	NA	TRBJ1-2	CASSPHRGQDYGYTF	TGTGCCAGCAGCCCCCACAGGGGGCAGGACTATGGCTACACCTTC
TRBV28	NA	NA	TRBJ1-1	CASSLLQGMNTEAFF	TGTGCCAGCAGTCTCCTACAGGGAATGAACACTGAAGCTTTCTTT
TRBV4-2	TRBD2	NA	TRBJ2-7	CASSQEREVSYEQYF	TGTGCCAGCAGCCAAGAACGGGAGGTCTCCTACGAGCAGTACTTC
TRBV20-1	TRBD2	once	TRBJ2-1	CSATTSPQFF	TGCAGTGCTACGACTAGCCCACAGTTCTTC
TRBV6-1	TRBD1	NA	TRBJ1-2	CASSEPVGTGSYGYTF	TGTGCCAGCAGTGAGCCGGTCGGGACAGGGAGCTATGGCTACACCTTC
TRBV24-1	NA	NA	TRBJ1-5	CATSDSQGSNQPQHF	TGTGCCACCAGTGATTCTCAGGGGAGCAATCAGCCCCAGCATTTT
TRBV5-4	TRBD2	NA	TRBJ2-1	CASSQGTSPYNEQFF	TGTGCCAGCAGCCAAGGGACTAGCCCATACAATGAGCAGTTCTTC
TRBV10-2	NA	NA	TRBJ2-7	CASSESLLQDEQYF	TGCGCCAGCAGTGAGTCACTTCTCCAGGACGAGCAGTACTTC
TRBV10-1	NA	NA	TRBJ2-2	CASSSGGADPSSGELFF	TGCGCCAGCTCAAGTGGGGGGGCTGACCCCTCCTCCGGGGAGCTGTTTTTT
TRBV12-3/TRBV12-4	NA	NA	TRBJ1-2	CASSSGLVGYTF	TGTGCCAGCAGTTCCGGGTTGGTTGGCTACACCTTC
TRBV11-2	TRBD1	NA	TRBJ1-1	CASSAQGANTEAFF	TGTGCCAGCAGCGCACAGGGGGCTAACACTGAAGCTTTCTTT
TRBV24-1	TRBD2	NA	TRBJ2-1	CATSNPSGIFSSYNEQFF	TGTGCCACCAGTAACCCTAGCGGGATCTTCAGCTCCTACAATGAGCAGTTCTTC
TRBV29-1	NA	NA	TRBJ2-2	CSVASARSTGELFF	TGCAGCGTTGCGTCGGCTAGAAGTACCGGGGAGCTGTTTTTT
TRBV27	NA	NA	TRBJ1-2	CASTPLGVNYGYTF	TGTGCCAGCACCCCCCTAGGGGTTAACTATGGCTACACCTTC
TRBV29-1	TRBD1	once	TRBJ2-3	CSVEEWEKGQGGQVPDTQYF	TGCAGCGTTGAAGAATGGGAAAAGGGACAGGGAGGACAAGTCCCAGATACGCAGTATTTT
TRBV28	TRBD2	NA	TRBJ2-7	CASSPSRAGAYEQYF	TGTGCCAGCAGTCCCAGTCGGGCGGGAGCCTACGAGCAGTACTTC
TRBV11-1	TRBD2	NA	TRBJ2-2	CASSLTSVANTGELFF	TGTGCCAGCAGCTTAACTAGCGTCGCGAACACCGGGGAGCTGTTTTTT
TRBV10-3	TRBD2	once	TRBJ2-5	CAISGGSGRVGETQYF	TGTGCCATCAGTGGAGGTAGCGGGAGGGTAGGGGAGACCCAGTACTTC
TRBV15	NA	NA	TRBJ2-1	CAVSYTRYNEQFF	TGTGCCGTTTCTTATACCAGGTACAATGAGCAGTTCTTC
TRBV6-1	NA	NA	TRBJ1-5	CASSERAGAQPQHF	TGTGCCAGCAGTGAACGGGCGGGGGCCCAGCCCCAGCATTTT
TRBV27	TRBD1	NA	TRBJ1-2	CASSQGLRQGAYGYTF	TGTGCCAGCAGCCAAGGGCTACGACAGGGGGCGTACGGCTACACCTTC